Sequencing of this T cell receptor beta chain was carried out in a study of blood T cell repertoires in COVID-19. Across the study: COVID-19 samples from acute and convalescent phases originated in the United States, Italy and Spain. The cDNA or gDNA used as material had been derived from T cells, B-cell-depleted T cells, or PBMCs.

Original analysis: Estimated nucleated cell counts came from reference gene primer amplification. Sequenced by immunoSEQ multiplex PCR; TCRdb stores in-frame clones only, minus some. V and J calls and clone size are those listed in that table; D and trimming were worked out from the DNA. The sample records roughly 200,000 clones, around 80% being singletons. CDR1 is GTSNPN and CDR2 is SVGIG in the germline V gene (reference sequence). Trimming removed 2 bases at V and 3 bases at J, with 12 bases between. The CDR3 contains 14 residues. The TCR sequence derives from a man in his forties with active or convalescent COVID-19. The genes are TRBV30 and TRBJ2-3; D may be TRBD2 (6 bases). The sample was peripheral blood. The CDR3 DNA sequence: TGTGCCTGGAGTCCTGCGGAGGGAACAGATACGCAGTATTTT. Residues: CAWSPAEGTDTQYF.